These 28 T cell receptor beta chains originate from one sample sequenced in a study of T cells expressing NK-cell markers. TCRdb reprocessed the 5' RACE reads and stores each CDR3 protein as one record, lacking DNA. In all, the sample yields 550,000 or so distinct CDR3 sequences. Sequencing used blood T cells: a sorted CD56 or NKG2C T cell subset, CD4+ or CD8+ T cells, or bulk PBMC T cells (not recorded which). These receptors were collected from a man in his late teens or twenties in good health.

This rearrangement joins TRBV18 to TRBJ1-4; TCRdb's D call, TRBD1, is unchecked because there is no DNA. Germline values: CDR1 KGHSH, CDR2 LQKENI. The CDR3 contains 15 residues. The CDR3 sequence is CASSITRETNEKLFF.

V is TRBV12-3 or TRBV12-4 and J is TRBJ1-5; the D gene TCRdb calls, TRBD1, cannot be checked with no DNA. The CDR3 extends over 14 amino acids. The CDR3 here is CASSLTGRGAWQHF.

This chain links TRBV6-2 or TRBV6-3 with TRBJ2-5; TCRdb's D gene call, TRBD2, goes unchecked for lack of DNA. This CDR3 is 15 amino acids long. The germline CDR1 and CDR2 sequences are MNHEY and SVGEGT. CDR3 sequence: CASSYKAGVVETQYF.

The genes are TRBV6-5 and TRBJ2-3; TCRdb returns TRBD1, unconfirmable since there is no DNA. The germline V gene encodes CDR1 MNHEY and CDR2 SVGAGI. The CDR3 runs 17 residues. CDR3: CASRYQGRLGITDTQYF.

The genes are TRBV7-9 and TRBJ1-3. Germline CDR1 SEHNR, CDR2 FQNEAQ (reference sequence). This CDR3 is 14 amino acids long. The chain's CDR3 is CASSNGRKENTIYF.

The chain joins TRBV4-2 to TRBJ2-3; as DNA is missing, the TRBD1 call by TCRdb cannot be tested. The germline V gene has CDR1 LGHNA and CDR2 YNFKEQ. This CDR3 is built from 15 residues. Here the CDR3 reads CASSQEPGFTDTQYF.

The rearrangement joins TRBV27 to TRBJ2-1; the TRBD1 assignment by TCRdb is unverifiable without DNA. Germline V gene lookup returns CDR1 MNHEY and CDR2 SMNVEV (reference sequence). CDR3 length: 15 residues. CDR3 loop: CASFIGAGSYNEQFF.

The rearrangement links TRBV9 to TRBJ2-1; TCRdb designates TRBD2, a call that cannot be tested without DNA. The CDR3 is 19 amino acids. Germline loops: CDR1 SGDLS, CDR2 YYNGEE. The CDR3 loop reads CASSAGGGLAGGNSDEQFF.

The chain carries TRBV11-2 and TRBJ2-1; TCRdb gives TRBD1 as the D gene, but with no DNA this cannot be confirmed. The CDR3 length is 18 residues. Germline-derived CDR1 and CDR2 are SGHAT and FQNNGV. This chain's CDR3 is CASSRPGAARGHYNEQFF.

This rearrangement joins TRBV9 to TRBJ1-6; TCRdb names TRBD1, which stays unverified in the absence of DNA. The CDR3 loop spans 15 amino acids. Per the germline V gene, CDR1 is SGDLS and CDR2 is YYNGEE. The CDR3 loop is CASSKNQGVGSPLHF.

The chain carries TRBV9 and TRBJ2-2; the TRBD2 assignment by TCRdb is unverifiable without DNA. The CDR3 is 17 residues long. Germline loops: CDR1 SGDLS, CDR2 YYNGEE. CDR3 sequence: CASSWASGRGRAGELFF.

The chain carries TRBV29-1 and TRBJ2-1; TCRdb's D call of TRBD1 is untestable without DNA. This CDR3 has 12 amino acids. CDR1 SQVTM and CDR2 ANQGSEA come from the germline V gene. CDR3 region: CSVEKGVVEQFF.

The J gene is TRBJ2-3, the V gene TRBV25-1. Germline lookup yields CDR1 MGHDK and CDR2 SYGVNS. The CDR3 contains 14 residues. CDR3 residues: CASSEGVGTDTQYF. The entire variable domain, with the rest obtained from reference TRBV25-1 and TRBJ2-3, is as follows: EADIYQTPRYLVIGTGKKITLECSQTMGHDKMYWYQQDPGMELHLIHYSYGVNSTEKGDLSSESTVSRIRTEHFPLTLESARPSHTSQYLCASSEGVGTDTQYFGPGTRLTVL.

The rearrangement joins TRBV28 to TRBJ1-1. The CDR3 extends over 15 amino acids. Germline CDR1 is MDHEN and CDR2 is SYDVKM. CDR3 residues: CASSFPASMNTEAFF.

The chain links TRBV7-2 to TRBJ2-1; TCRdb's assignment of TRBD2 cannot be checked, as there is no DNA. This CDR3 contains 15 residues. The germline V gene encodes CDR1 SGHTA and CDR2 FQGNSA. The CDR3 spells CASSFGEGRFNEQFF.

The chain has TRBV27 and TRBJ2-3. CDR3 size: 14 residues. In germline, CDR1 is MNHEY, CDR2 SMNVEV (reference sequence). CDR3 loop: CASSYSRSTDTQYF.

This chain joins TRBV19 and TRBJ1-5. The CDR3 is 14 amino acids. Germline-derived CDR1 and CDR2 are LNHDA and SQIVND (reference sequence). The CDR3: CASSAREGNQPQHF.

The V and J genes are TRBV10-3 and TRBJ2-3. There are 14 residues in the CDR3. Per germline, CDR1 ENHRY and CDR2 SYGVKD. The CDR3 region is CAISESLSTDTQYF.

The chain links TRBV5-1 to TRBJ2-1; TCRdb outputs TRBD2, but without DNA this stays unchecked. The CDR3 is made up of 17 amino acids. Germline V lookup: CDR1 SGHRS, CDR2 YFSETQ. The CDR3 reads CASSLSGWVAGDNEQFF. The whole variable domain, filled in from reference TRBV5-1 and TRBJ2-1, reads KAGVTQTPRYLIKTRGQQVTLSCSPISGHRSVSWYQQTPGQGLQFLFEYFSETQRNKGNFPGRFSGRQFSNSRSEMNVSTLELGDSALYLCASSLSGWVAGDNEQFFGPGTRLTVL.

The chain is built from TRBV20-1 and TRBJ2-2. This CDR3 contains 15 residues. Germline CDR1 reads DFQATT; CDR2 reads SNEGSKA (reference sequence). Here the CDR3 reads CSARDFVRNTGELFF.

V and J are TRBV5-1 and TRBJ2-3; TCRdb's D call of TRBD1 is untestable without DNA. The V gene's germline CDR1 is SGHRS and CDR2 YFSETQ. The CDR3 runs 13 residues. CDR3 in amino acids: CASSTPGSDTQYF.

The chain uses TRBV7-9 and TRBJ2-1; TCRdb indicates TRBD2, and absent DNA this call remains unverified. Germline V gene data show CDR1 as SEHNR and CDR2 as FQNEAQ (reference sequence). The CDR3 has 14 amino acids. CDR3 in amino acids: CASSLATGRALLFF.

The chain combines TRBV6-1 with TRBJ1-2; the D call of TRBD1 rests on TCRdb alone, since no DNA is present to check it. The CDR3 has 14 residues. Per germline, CDR1 MNHNS and CDR2 SASEGT. CDR3 loop: CASSPLRTGDGYTF.

The V gene is TRBV7-2, the J gene TRBJ2-3. The CDR3 covers 14 residues. Germline lookup yields CDR1 SGHTA and CDR2 FQGNSA. The CDR3 spells CASSFSWGQDTQYF.

This rearrangement joins TRBV20-1 to TRBJ2-1; TCRdb's D call, TRBD2, is unchecked because there is no DNA. CDR3 size: 14 residues. CDR1 and CDR2 (germline): DFQATT, SNEGSKA (reference sequence). CDR3 sequence: CSAKTSGAYNEQFF.

The CDR3 reads CASSRRRVAAGTGELFF. The rearrangement uses TRBV12-3 or TRBV12-4 and TRBJ2-2; TCRdb returns TRBD2, unconfirmable since there is no DNA. This CDR3 spans 17 amino acids.

The J gene is TRBJ2-1, the V gene TRBV4-1. The CDR3 length is 13 residues. CDR1 is MGHRA, CDR2 YSYEKL, per germline. CDR3 protein: CASSQVVSYEQFF.

The gene calls are TRBV5-1 and TRBJ2-3. The CDR3 runs to 17 residues. Germline-derived CDR1 and CDR2 are SGHRS and YFSETQ. Here the CDR3 reads CASSLAPTDTPTDTQYF.